This TCR beta chain was identified during a study of long-term antiretroviral therapy in people with HIV. HIV-positive participants all received treatment in the United States. Trimming shortened V by 6 bases and J by 2 bases, and 14 bases separated the two germline ends. The CDR3 extends over 14 amino acids. CDR1 LGHNT and CDR2 FRNRAP come from the germline V gene. Researchers report immunoSEQ v3.0 was run at survey level. This table comes from immunoSEQ multiplex PCR, and its TCRdb copy is limited to in-frame clones, with some not included. The sample consists of around 29,000 clones, over 90% of them appearing once.

The sequencing used unsorted PBMCs, collected approximately 6.3 years after starting antiretroviral therapy. The receptor was isolated from a woman aged 35 to 49 with HIV. This rearrangement joins TRBV12-5 to TRBJ2-7; D assignment may be TRBD1 or TRBD2 (5 bases each). The CDR3 loop is CASGRGTPAYEQYF. CDR3 bases: TGTGCTAGTGGAAGAGGGACCCCGGCCTACGAGCAGTACTTC.